This T cell receptor (beta chain) is from a study of blood T cell repertoires in COVID-19 (dated by TCRdb to the early 2020s). In terms of the full investigation: The collaborator samples originated in the United States, Italy and Spain and spanned the acute and convalescent phases of COVID-19. The material from the prospective study consisted of cDNA or gDNA derived from T cells, B-cell-depleted T cells, or PBMCs. Deeply sampled blood TCRbeta repertoires from subjects exposed to, actively infected with, or recovered from COVID-19 were included in the dataset. The repertoires were made available in a free public database intended to serve as a resource for research on the immune response to SARS-CoV-2. The samples were drawn from two sources: the first 160 participants of the ongoing ImmuneRACE study, and 1,000 to 1,500 subjects contributed by 6 global collaborators. Sample metadata almost always included a de-identified subject ID, COVID-19 status, age in years and sex. Where available, HLA class I and class II types were obtained from metadata supplied by the sample provider rather than from assay-based typing. What the authors observed across the whole study: How much clinical and demographic metadata was included differed by source and by participant, and the metadata was provided uncurated.

On this clone: Its antigen is still unknown. No much larger clonotype is one base removed from it; base qualities were not supplied.

CDR1 KGHSH and CDR2 LQKENI are derived from the germline V gene. Spanning cysteine to phenylalanine, the CDR3 consists of 15 amino acids. Just the 45-base CDR3 DNA is kept, in frame starting at base 1. Germline trimming amounts to 3 bases on V and 2 bases on J, with 6 as the count of junction bases outside the gene matches. One collaborating source in Seattle enrolled patients while the patients were actively infected and followed the patients over time throughout the course of disease. The collaborating institutions used their own protocols to collect whole blood in K2EDTA tubes. For TCRbeta analysis, collaborator samples were shipped as frozen whole blood, as isolated PBMCs, or as DNA extracted from either sample type. The immunoSEQ Assay, a bias-controlled multiplex PCR, was used to amplify TCRbeta CDR3 regions from genomic DNA. As for the original processing: The number of nucleated cells in each sample was estimated from the amplification of reference gene primers within the assay. Sequence reads were collapsed and filtered to measure the absolute abundance of every unique TCRbeta CDR3 rearrangement. Productive Simpson clonality was computed per sample as the square root of Simpson's diversity index over productive rearrangements. TCRdb obtained this table from immuneACCESS and retained in-frame rearrangements with V and J assigned. These tables miss some clones; where compared with another copy, unresolved V genes account for less than half of the shortfall, and the remainder is unexplained. D and trimming come from the DNA, and the V and J calls and clone size come from that table. This sample gives roughly 340,000 clones in total; about 90% of them show up just once. The biggest ten clones account for 7.3% of the sample.

The sequence was collected from a woman between 65 and 79 years old with COVID-19, enrolled during active disease. The chain is made from TRBV18 and TRBJ1-2; the junction holds 7 bases that match TRBD1. Sequencing was done on a sample of peripheral blood. The DNA reads as follows: TGTGCCAGCTCACCGGGGACAGCGACAAACTATGGCTACACCTTC. It encodes CASSPGTATNYGYTF.